Below are 10 T cell receptor beta chains sequenced from a single sample in a study of regulatory T cells in long-lasting Graves disease. As for time point: newly diagnosed GD, antithyroid drugs for less than 3 months. Researchers made the TCR library from RNA that was extracted from PBMCs. The authors built TCR beta libraries using iRepertoire HTBI primers and Arm-PCR of CDR3 regions. Via MiXCR, TCRdb re-called the multiplex PCR reads, giving one row per CDR3 protein. In the table there are about 530,000 distinct CDR3 sequences, 16% of which are singletons. These same records also appear under a second study, on T cells in Graves' hyperthyroidism and ophthalmopathy.

The source material was peripheral blood mononuclear cells (PBMCs), sampled at new diagnosis, from a patient treated with antithyroid drugs. The receptors originated from a woman aged 35-65 years with Graves disease.

The chain couples TRBV19 to TRBJ1-1; no clear D gene. The CDR3 consists of 11 residues. Germline CDR1 is LNHDA and CDR2 is SQIVND (reference sequence). Trimming stripped 1 base from V and 11 bases from J, with 8 bases between. The CDR3 region is CASSIGGSAFF. For the CDR3, the DNA is TGTGCCAGTAGTATAGGGGGAAGTGCTTTCTTT.

In this sample, this clonotype turned up many times. The chain carries TRBV15 and TRBJ1-2, with D perhaps TRBD1 (6 bases). Germline V lookup: CDR1 LNHNV, CDR2 YYDKDF (reference sequence). V was pared by 2 bases and J by 6 bases, with 10 bases between. This CDR3 region has 13 residues. CDR3 sequence reads: CATSRRDKDGYTF. CDR3 bases: TGTGCCACCAGCAGAAGGGACAAGGATGGCTACACCTTC.

This clonotype has at least ten counts. This chain links TRBV11-2 with TRBJ2-2; no reliable D call. CDR3 size: 16 residues. V was pared by 0 bases and J by 0 bases, with 8 bases between. Germline V gene data show CDR1 as SGHAT and CDR2 as FQNNGV. The DNA for the CDR3 is TGTGCCAGCAGCTTAGATCTCTTACCGAACACCGGGGAGCTGTTTTTT. Protein sequence: CASSLDLLPNTGELFF.

V usage is TRBV25-1 and J usage is TRBJ1-1; tentatively, D is TRBD1 (6 bases). Germline lookup yields CDR1 MGHDK and CDR2 SYGVNS. The CDR3 loop spans 17 amino acids. V dropped 4 bases and J dropped 3 bases, with 21 bases sitting between them. CDR3: CASSGLPGGALDTEAFF. In DNA, the CDR3 is TGTGCCAGCAGTGGGTTACCGGGGGGCGCTTTGGACACTGAAGCTTTCTTT.

The gene calls are TRBV6-2 or TRBV6-3 and TRBJ2-1, with 7 bases matching TRBD2. The CDR3 is 13 amino acids. CDR1 and CDR2 from the germline V gene are MNHEY and SVGEGT. After removal of 3 bases from V and 12 bases from J, the junction contained 8 bases not matched to a gene. The CDR3 DNA follows: TGTGCCAGCAGTTATATGATCTCGGGGGGGCAGTTCTTC. This encodes CASSYMISGGQFF.

This clonotype was recorded a few times. The chain uses TRBV20-1 and TRBJ2-3; 10 nucleotides agree with TRBD2. Looked up from germline, CDR1 is DFQATT and CDR2 is SNEGSKA (reference sequence). This CDR3 comprises 16 residues. The V segment lost 1 base and the J segment 6 bases; nucleotides outside the gene matches: 10. In nucleotides, the CDR3 is TGCAGTGCTAGAGCGGCCAGCGGGGGGGCAGTTGATACGCAGTATTTT. Amino acids: CSARAASGGAVDTQYF.

This clonotype was found many times. The J gene is TRBJ2-1, the V gene TRBV4-1, with TRBD1 matching 7 bases. CDR3 length: 17 residues. Germline CDR1 and CDR2: MGHRA and YSYEKL. Germline trimming cut 1 base from V and 0 bases from J; bases unmatched to any gene: 6. The CDR3 DNA follows: TGCGCCAGCAGCCAAGTGGCAGGGGGAGCCTCCTACAATGAGCAGTTCTTC. Translated, it gives CASSQVAGGASYNEQFF.

This clonotype has a count of ten or more. The V gene is TRBV12-3 or TRBV12-4, the J gene TRBJ2-7; no firm D call. This CDR3 comprises 16 residues. With 5 bases removed from V and 2 bases from J, the gap between germline ends came to 19 bases. The chain's CDR3 is CASSPKRRNLTYEQYF. The DNA of the CDR3 is TGTGCCAGCAGTCCTAAACGCAGGAATTTAACCTACGAGCAGTACTTC.

This clonotype was counted ten times or more. The rearrangement links TRBV15 to TRBJ1-1, with TRBD1 identical over 7 bases. The CDR3 is made up of 16 amino acids. Germline lookup yields CDR1 LNHNV and CDR2 YYDKDF (reference sequence). Germline trimming cut 2 bases from V and 1 base from J; bases unmatched to any gene: 7. The CDR3 loop reads CATSRTPYRGNTEAFF. CDR3 sequence (DNA): TGTGCCACCAGCAGAACCCCGTACAGGGGGAACACTGAAGCTTTCTTT.

In its sample, this clonotype was seen many times. The chain joins TRBV3-1 to TRBJ2-5; D is ambiguous. Trimming removed 4 bases from V and 4 bases from J, with 7 bases in between. Germline values: CDR1 LGHDT, CDR2 YNNKEL (reference sequence). This CDR3 comprises 12 residues. CDR3 residues: CASSPFGETQYF. For the CDR3, the DNA is TGTGCCAGCAGCCCCTTCGGAGAGACCCAGTACTTC.